One and the same sample provided the 2 T cell receptor beta chains below, sequenced in a study of T cell responses to AZD1222 COVID-19 vaccine. TCRdb's copy holds only in-frame clones and misses some; the assay was immunoSEQ multiplex PCR. The sample yields some 200,000 clones, more than 80% seen once. The sequences come from peripheral blood, collected 28 days after the second dose of the MenACWY control vaccine. These receptors were taken from an adult who received the MenACWY meningococcal vaccine as a control.

The rearrangement joins TRBV19 to TRBJ1-1; TRBD1 matches at 10 bases. CDR1 is LNHDA and CDR2 is SQIVND in the germline V gene (reference sequence). The V segment lost 10 bases and the J segment 1 base; nucleotides outside the gene matches: 3. This CDR3 has 13 residues. The CDR3 nucleotides are TGTGCCACCCGACAGGGGGCGAACACTGAAGCTTTCTTT. Its translation: CATRQGANTEAFF. Based on the CDR3 plus reference TRBV19 and TRBJ1-1, the full variable domain is DGGITQSPKYLFRKEGQNVTLSCEQNLNHDAMYWYRQDPGQGLRLIYYSQIVNDFQKGDIAEGYSVSREKKESFPLTVTSAQKNPTAFYLCATRQGANTEAFFGQGTRLTVV.

The chain links TRBV18 to TRBJ1-1, with D uncertain. This CDR3 spans 12 amino acids. Germline loops: CDR1 KGHSH, CDR2 LQKENI. The V end lost 5 bases, the J end lost 4 bases, and 8 bases lay between the germline ends. In DNA, the CDR3 is TGTGCCAGCTCAAAGGAGGGCACTGAAGCTTTCTTT. Its protein is CASSKEGTEAFF.